This T cell receptor beta chain originates from a study of blood T cell repertoires in COVID-19. Study-wide background: Whether acute or convalescent, the COVID-19 samples came from the United States, Italy and Spain. T cells, B-cell-depleted T cells, or PBMCs provided the cDNA or gDNA that served as material.

As originally analysed: Reference gene primer amplification in the assay estimated nucleated cell counts. Clones were read by immunoSEQ multiplex PCR, and TCRdb kept only the in-frame ones, dropping some. D and trimming were read from the DNA, whereas the V and J calls and clone size are those reported in that table. In the table there are some 140,000 clones, 75% to 80% of which are singletons. This CDR3 spans 18 amino acids. This chain uses TRBV12-2 with TRBJ2-7; the table's D call TRBD2 went unverified against the DNA. TRBV12-2 is classified as a pseudogene. Sequencing was performed on peripheral blood. The clonotype was recovered from an elderly man with acute or convalescent COVID-19. The CDR3 is CASRLARAGGPGRCEQYV. CDR3 in DNA: TGTGCAAGTCGCTTAGCGAGAGCGGGGGGGCCGGGTAGATGCGAGCAGTACGTC.